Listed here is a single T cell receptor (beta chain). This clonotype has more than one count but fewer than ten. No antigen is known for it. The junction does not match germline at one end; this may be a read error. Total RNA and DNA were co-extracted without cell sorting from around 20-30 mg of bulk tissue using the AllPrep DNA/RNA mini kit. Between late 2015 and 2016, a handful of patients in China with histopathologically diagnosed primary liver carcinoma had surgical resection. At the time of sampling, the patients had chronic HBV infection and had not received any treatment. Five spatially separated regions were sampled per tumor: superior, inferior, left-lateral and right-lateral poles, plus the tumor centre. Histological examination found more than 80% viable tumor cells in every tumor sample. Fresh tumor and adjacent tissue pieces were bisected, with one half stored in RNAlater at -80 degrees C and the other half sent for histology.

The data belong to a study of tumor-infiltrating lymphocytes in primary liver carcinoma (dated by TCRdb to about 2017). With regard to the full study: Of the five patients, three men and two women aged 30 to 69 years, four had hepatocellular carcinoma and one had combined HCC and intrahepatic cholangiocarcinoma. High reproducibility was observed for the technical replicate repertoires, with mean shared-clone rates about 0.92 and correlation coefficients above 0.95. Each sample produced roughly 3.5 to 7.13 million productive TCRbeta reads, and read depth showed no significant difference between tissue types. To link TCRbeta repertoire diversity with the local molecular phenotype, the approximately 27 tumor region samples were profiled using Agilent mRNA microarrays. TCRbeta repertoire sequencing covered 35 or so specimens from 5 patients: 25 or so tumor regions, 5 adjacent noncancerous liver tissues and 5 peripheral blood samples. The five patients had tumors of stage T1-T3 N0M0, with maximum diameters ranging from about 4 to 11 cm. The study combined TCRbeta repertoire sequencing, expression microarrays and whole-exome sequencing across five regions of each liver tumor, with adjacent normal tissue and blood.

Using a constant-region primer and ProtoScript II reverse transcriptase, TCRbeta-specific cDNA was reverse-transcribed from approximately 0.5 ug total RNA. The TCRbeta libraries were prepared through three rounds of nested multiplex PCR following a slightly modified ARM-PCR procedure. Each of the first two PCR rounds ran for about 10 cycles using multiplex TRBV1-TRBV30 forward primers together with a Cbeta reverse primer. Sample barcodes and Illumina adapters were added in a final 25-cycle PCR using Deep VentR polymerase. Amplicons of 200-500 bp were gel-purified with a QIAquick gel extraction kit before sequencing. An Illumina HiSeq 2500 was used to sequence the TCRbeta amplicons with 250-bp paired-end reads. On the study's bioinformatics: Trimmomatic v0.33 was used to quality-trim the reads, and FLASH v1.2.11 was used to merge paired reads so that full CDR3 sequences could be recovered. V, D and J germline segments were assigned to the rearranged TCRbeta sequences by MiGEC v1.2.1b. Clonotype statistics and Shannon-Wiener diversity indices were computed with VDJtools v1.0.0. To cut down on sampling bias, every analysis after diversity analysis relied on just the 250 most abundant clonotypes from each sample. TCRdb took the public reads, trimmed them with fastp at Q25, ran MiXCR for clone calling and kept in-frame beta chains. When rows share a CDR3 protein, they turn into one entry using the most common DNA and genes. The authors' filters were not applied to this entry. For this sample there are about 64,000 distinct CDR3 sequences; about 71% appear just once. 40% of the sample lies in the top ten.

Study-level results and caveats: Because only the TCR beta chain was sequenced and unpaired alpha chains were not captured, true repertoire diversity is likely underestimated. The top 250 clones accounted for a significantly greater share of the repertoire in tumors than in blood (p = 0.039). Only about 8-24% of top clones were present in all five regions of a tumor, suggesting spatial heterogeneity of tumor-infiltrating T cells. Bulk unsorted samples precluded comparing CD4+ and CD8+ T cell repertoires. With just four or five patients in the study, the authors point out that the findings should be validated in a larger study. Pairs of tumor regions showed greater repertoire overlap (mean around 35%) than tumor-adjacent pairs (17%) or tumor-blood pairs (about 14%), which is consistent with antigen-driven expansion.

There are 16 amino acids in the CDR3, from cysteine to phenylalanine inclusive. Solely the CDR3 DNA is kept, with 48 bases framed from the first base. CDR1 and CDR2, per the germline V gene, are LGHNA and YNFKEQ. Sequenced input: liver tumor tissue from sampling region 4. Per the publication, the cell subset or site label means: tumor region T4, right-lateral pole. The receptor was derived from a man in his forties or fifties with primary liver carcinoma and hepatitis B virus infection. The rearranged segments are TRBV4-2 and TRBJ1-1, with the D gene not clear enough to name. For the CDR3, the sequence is CTSNIFAQDGDTEAFF. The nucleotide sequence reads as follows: TGTACCAGCAACATATTTGCCCAAGACGGGGACACTGAAGCTTTCTTT.